These 17 T cell receptor beta chains share one sample of origin, sequenced in a study of beta chain features in type 1 diabetes. The investigators reverse transcribed all of the isolated RNA, so they sequenced expressed TCRB transcripts. Clones were read by immunoSEQ multiplex PCR, and TCRdb kept only the in-frame ones, dropping some. The sample records around 290,000 clones, about 7.8% being singletons. The specimen sequenced was central memory CD4+ T cells from blood. The receptors shown here come from a young woman in good health.

This clone was seen only a few times. The chain has TRBV6-1 and TRBJ2-7; 7 bases align to TRBD1. This CDR3 has 14 residues. Germline loops: CDR1 MNHNS, CDR2 SASEGT. The V gene end was trimmed by 6 bases and the J gene end by 3 bases; junction bases not matched to a gene: 8. The CDR3 sequence: CASRTRDRVYEQYV. The CDR3 DNA is TGTGCCAGCAGGACTCGAGACAGGGTCTACGAGCAGTACGTC.

This clone was recorded once. The J gene is TRBJ1-5, the V gene TRBV19; 8 bases map to TRBD1. Germline assignment: CDR1 LNHDA and CDR2 SQIVND (reference sequence). V shed 0 bases and J 2 bases; nucleotides not matched to a gene: 0. This CDR3 has 15 residues. CDR3 bases: TGTGCCAGTAGTATAGAGACAGGGGGCAATCAGCCCCAGCATTTT. Protein product: CASSIETGGNQPQHF.

This clone was seen only a few times. The chain is built from TRBV4-2 and TRBJ2-7; 7 nucleotides match TRBD2. Trimming cost V 0 bases and J 1 base; bases outside gene matches: 6. The CDR3 totals 16 residues. The germline CDR1 and CDR2 sequences are LGHNA and YNFKEQ. CDR3 protein: CASSQDDGGSSYEQYF. CDR3 DNA sequence: TGTGCCAGCAGCCAAGATGATGGCGGGAGTTCCTACGAGCAGTACTTC.

The chain's CDR3 is CASSLNPTGNTEAFF. CDR3 in DNA: TGTGCCAGCAGCTTAAACCCCACAGGGAACACTGAAGCTTTCTTT. The chain uses TRBV11-2 and TRBJ1-1, with D maybe TRBD1 (5 bases). Germline CDR1 SGHAT, CDR2 FQNNGV. The CDR3 has 15 residues. V was pared by 2 bases and J by 1 base, with 11 bases between.

This clone was seen a handful of times. With a far larger clone one base away, a read error is the likely cause. The sample contains more than one DNA sequence encoding this CDR3. The V call is TRBV7-2, the J call TRBJ2-3; D gene unclear. This CDR3 is 14 amino acids long. Trimming stripped 5 bases from V and 0 bases from J, with 9 bases between. Germline V gives CDR1 SGHTA, CDR2 FQGNSA. Here the CDR3 reads CASSQEGSTDTQYF. CDR3 DNA sequence: TGTGCCAGCAGCCAAGAAGGTAGCACAGATACGCAGTATTTT.

This chain links TRBV15 with TRBJ2-7; 7 bases line up with TRBD2. Trimming cost V 1 base and J 2 bases; bases outside gene matches: 5. Germline CDR1 is LNHNV and CDR2 is YYDKDF (reference sequence). This CDR3 has 15 amino acids. In DNA, the CDR3 is TGTGCCACCAGCAGAGGCCTAGCGGATACCTACGAGCAGTACTTC. Translation gives CATSRGLADTYEQYF.

The gene calls are TRBV9 and TRBJ2-1, with D possibly TRBD2 on 6 matching bases. Trimming removed 4 bases from V and 4 bases from J, with 15 bases in between. CDR3 length: 15 amino acids. Germline V CDR1 and CDR2: SGDLS, YYNGEE. CDR3 protein: CASSPIELAYNEQFF. The CDR3 nucleotides are TGTGCCAGCAGCCCTATAGAACTAGCTTACAATGAGCAGTTCTTC.

This clone was observed a few times. The chain joins TRBV5-1 to TRBJ1-1; 8 bases align to TRBD1. CDR1 and CDR2 (germline): SGHRS, YFSETQ. Trimming at V came to 2 bases and at J to 1 base, leaving 4 bases not matched to a gene. This CDR3 contains 15 residues. The CDR3 protein is CASSFDGQGNTEAFF. The CDR3 DNA follows: TGCGCCAGCAGCTTTGATGGACAGGGGAACACTGAAGCTTTCTTT. Based on the CDR3 plus reference TRBV5-1 and TRBJ1-1, the full variable domain is KAGVTQTPRYLIKTRGQQVTLSCSPISGHRSVSWYQQTPGQGLQFLFEYFSETQRNKGNFPGRFSGRQFSNSRSEMNVSTLELGDSALYLCASSFDGQGNTEAFFGQGTRLTVV.

The CDR3 nucleotides are TGTGCCAGCTTGAAACAGGGGACCATGAACACTGAAGCTTTCTTT. Translation gives CASLKQGTMNTEAFF. The chain couples TRBV18 to TRBJ1-1; 7 nucleotides align to TRBD1. V trimming: 7 bases; J trimming: 0 bases; junction bases outside the gene matches: 8. The CDR3 runs 15 residues. Germline CDR1 reads KGHSH; CDR2 reads LQKENI.

This chain uses TRBV7-9 with TRBJ2-2; either TRBD1 or TRBD2 may supply D (6 bases each). With 10 bases removed from V and 2 bases from J, the gap between germline ends came to 14 bases. This CDR3 has 14 amino acids. Per the germline V gene, CDR1 is SEHNR and CDR2 is FQNEAQ (reference sequence). As DNA, the CDR3 is TGTGCCACCATGAGGGGGGATAACACCGGGGAGCTGTTTTTT. It is translated as CATMRGDNTGELFF. Complete variable domain (other parts from reference TRBV7-9 and TRBJ2-2): DTGVSQNPRHKITKRGQNVTFRCDPISEHNRLYWYRQTLGQGPEFLTYFQNEAQLEKSRLLSDRFSAERPKGSFSTLEIQRTEQGDSAMYLCATMRGDNTGELFFGEGSRLTVL.

The gene calls are TRBV4-2 and TRBJ2-1; TRBD1 is a possible D gene (6 bases). The germline V gene encodes CDR1 LGHNA and CDR2 YNFKEQ. Trimming left V 0 bases short and J 8 bases short, with 11 bases between. The CDR3 spans 14 residues. CDR3 in amino acids: CASSQDQGLDEQFF. The CDR3 nucleotides read TGTGCCAGCAGCCAAGATCAGGGGTTGGATGAGCAGTTCTTC.

The table lists this clone with a few counts. This chain links TRBV19 with TRBJ1-5, with D possibly being TRBD1 (6 bases). This CDR3 is 13 amino acids long. V lost 8 bases to trimming and J lost 7 bases, with 15 bases between them. Germline CDR1 reads LNHDA; CDR2 reads SQIVND (reference sequence). The CDR3 loop reads CASLTGMGQPQHF. DNA of the CDR3: TGTGCCAGTCTTACAGGGATGGGGCAGCCCCAGCATTTT.

The sample holds many counts of this clone. The chain links TRBV7-9 to TRBJ1-1; no definite D call. CDR1 is SEHNR and CDR2 is FQNEAQ in the germline V gene (reference sequence). This CDR3 has 12 amino acids. V was pared by 1 base and J by 9 bases, with 9 bases between. CDR3 sequence (DNA): TGTGCCAGCAGCTTAGTGCGGGAGAAAGCTTTCTTT. The encoded protein is CASSLVREKAFF.

This clone was seen more than once but under ten times. The chain uses TRBV19 and TRBJ1-5; the D gene is possibly TRBD1 (5 bases). The CDR3 loop spans 13 amino acids. CDR1 and CDR2 (germline): LNHDA, SQIVND (reference sequence). V gave up 5 bases and J gave up 2 bases, with 7 bases separating them. CDR3 sequence (DNA): TGTGCCAGTAGTCCGGGACGCAATCAGCCCCAGCATTTT. This sequence encodes CASSPGRNQPQHF. Supplemented by reference TRBV19 and TRBJ1-5, the full variable domain reads DGGITQSPKYLFRKEGQNVTLSCEQNLNHDAMYWYRQDPGQGLRLIYYSQIVNDFQKGDIAEGYSVSREKKESFPLTVTSAQKNPTAFYLCASSPGRNQPQHFGDGTRLSIL.

This clone has a count of ten or more. The V and J genes are TRBV7-9 and TRBJ2-3, with D unclear. Germline V lookup: CDR1 SEHNR, CDR2 FQNEAQ (reference sequence). The CDR3 spans 16 residues. V was clipped by 4 bases and J by 5 bases, with 19 bases between them. CDR3 sequence (DNA): TGTGCCAGCAGCTCTCCGAATAACTCCGCTCAAGATACGCAGTATTTT. Protein: CASSSPNNSAQDTQYF. The variable domain in full, completed from reference TRBV7-9 and TRBJ2-3, reads DTGVSQNPRHKITKRGQNVTFRCDPISEHNRLYWYRQTLGQGPEFLTYFQNEAQLEKSRLLSDRFSAERPKGSFSTLEIQRTEQGDSAMYLCASSSPNNSAQDTQYFGPGTRLTVL.

There are a few counts of this clone. This chain joins TRBV6-4 and TRBJ2-2, with a weak D call TRBD1 (7 bases). Germline lookup yields CDR1 MRHNA and CDR2 SNTAGT. This CDR3 has 15 residues. Trimming removed 3 bases from V and 7 bases from J, with 15 bases in between. Here the CDR3 DNA reads TGTGCCAGCAGTGAGGAGGGGGCGACGATCGGGGAGCTGTTTTTT. It translates to CASSEEGATIGELFF.

This clone was detected only a few times. V is TRBV5-1 and J is TRBJ2-3, with D uncertain. Germline assignment: CDR1 SGHRS and CDR2 YFSETQ. This CDR3 is 15 amino acids long. Trimming left V 0 bases short and J 5 bases short, with 13 bases between. CDR3: CASSLDGSLGDTQYF. DNA of the CDR3: TGCGCCAGCAGCTTGGACGGATCCCTCGGAGATACGCAGTATTTT.